This record covers a single TCR beta chain. Its cognate antigen is unknown. The germline CDR1 and CDR2 sequences are MRHNA and SNTAGT. The length of the CDR3 is 14 residues. The V gene end was trimmed by 7 bases and the J gene end by 4 bases; junction bases not matched to a gene: 6. The repertoire was sequenced with immunoSEQ multiplex PCR; TCRdb's copy has only in-frame clones and lacks some. The table shows fewer than 200,000 clones, with 85% to 95% occurring only once. The record originates from a study of T cell responses to AZD1222 COVID-19 vaccine. Overall study context: Doses given second, at about 4 or about 12 weeks, were pooled.

Study-wide findings and caveats: Vaccination with two AZD1222 doses was followed by a rise in Spike-specific TCR breadth and depth. Vaccine-associated CD4 TCRs spanned spike, dominant at 160-218 and 743-854. Clonal diversity was possibly underestimated; the donors were predominantly white British and more often female.

Sequences were derived from peripheral blood, sampled on day 0 of AZD1222 vaccination. This sequence joins TRBV6-4 and TRBJ2-3; 9 bases are a match to TRBD1. The clonotype comes from an adult in good health. Here the CDR3 DNA reads TGTGCCAGCAAAAGGGACAGGGTAGCAGATACGCAGTATTTT. As protein: CASKRDRVADTQYF.